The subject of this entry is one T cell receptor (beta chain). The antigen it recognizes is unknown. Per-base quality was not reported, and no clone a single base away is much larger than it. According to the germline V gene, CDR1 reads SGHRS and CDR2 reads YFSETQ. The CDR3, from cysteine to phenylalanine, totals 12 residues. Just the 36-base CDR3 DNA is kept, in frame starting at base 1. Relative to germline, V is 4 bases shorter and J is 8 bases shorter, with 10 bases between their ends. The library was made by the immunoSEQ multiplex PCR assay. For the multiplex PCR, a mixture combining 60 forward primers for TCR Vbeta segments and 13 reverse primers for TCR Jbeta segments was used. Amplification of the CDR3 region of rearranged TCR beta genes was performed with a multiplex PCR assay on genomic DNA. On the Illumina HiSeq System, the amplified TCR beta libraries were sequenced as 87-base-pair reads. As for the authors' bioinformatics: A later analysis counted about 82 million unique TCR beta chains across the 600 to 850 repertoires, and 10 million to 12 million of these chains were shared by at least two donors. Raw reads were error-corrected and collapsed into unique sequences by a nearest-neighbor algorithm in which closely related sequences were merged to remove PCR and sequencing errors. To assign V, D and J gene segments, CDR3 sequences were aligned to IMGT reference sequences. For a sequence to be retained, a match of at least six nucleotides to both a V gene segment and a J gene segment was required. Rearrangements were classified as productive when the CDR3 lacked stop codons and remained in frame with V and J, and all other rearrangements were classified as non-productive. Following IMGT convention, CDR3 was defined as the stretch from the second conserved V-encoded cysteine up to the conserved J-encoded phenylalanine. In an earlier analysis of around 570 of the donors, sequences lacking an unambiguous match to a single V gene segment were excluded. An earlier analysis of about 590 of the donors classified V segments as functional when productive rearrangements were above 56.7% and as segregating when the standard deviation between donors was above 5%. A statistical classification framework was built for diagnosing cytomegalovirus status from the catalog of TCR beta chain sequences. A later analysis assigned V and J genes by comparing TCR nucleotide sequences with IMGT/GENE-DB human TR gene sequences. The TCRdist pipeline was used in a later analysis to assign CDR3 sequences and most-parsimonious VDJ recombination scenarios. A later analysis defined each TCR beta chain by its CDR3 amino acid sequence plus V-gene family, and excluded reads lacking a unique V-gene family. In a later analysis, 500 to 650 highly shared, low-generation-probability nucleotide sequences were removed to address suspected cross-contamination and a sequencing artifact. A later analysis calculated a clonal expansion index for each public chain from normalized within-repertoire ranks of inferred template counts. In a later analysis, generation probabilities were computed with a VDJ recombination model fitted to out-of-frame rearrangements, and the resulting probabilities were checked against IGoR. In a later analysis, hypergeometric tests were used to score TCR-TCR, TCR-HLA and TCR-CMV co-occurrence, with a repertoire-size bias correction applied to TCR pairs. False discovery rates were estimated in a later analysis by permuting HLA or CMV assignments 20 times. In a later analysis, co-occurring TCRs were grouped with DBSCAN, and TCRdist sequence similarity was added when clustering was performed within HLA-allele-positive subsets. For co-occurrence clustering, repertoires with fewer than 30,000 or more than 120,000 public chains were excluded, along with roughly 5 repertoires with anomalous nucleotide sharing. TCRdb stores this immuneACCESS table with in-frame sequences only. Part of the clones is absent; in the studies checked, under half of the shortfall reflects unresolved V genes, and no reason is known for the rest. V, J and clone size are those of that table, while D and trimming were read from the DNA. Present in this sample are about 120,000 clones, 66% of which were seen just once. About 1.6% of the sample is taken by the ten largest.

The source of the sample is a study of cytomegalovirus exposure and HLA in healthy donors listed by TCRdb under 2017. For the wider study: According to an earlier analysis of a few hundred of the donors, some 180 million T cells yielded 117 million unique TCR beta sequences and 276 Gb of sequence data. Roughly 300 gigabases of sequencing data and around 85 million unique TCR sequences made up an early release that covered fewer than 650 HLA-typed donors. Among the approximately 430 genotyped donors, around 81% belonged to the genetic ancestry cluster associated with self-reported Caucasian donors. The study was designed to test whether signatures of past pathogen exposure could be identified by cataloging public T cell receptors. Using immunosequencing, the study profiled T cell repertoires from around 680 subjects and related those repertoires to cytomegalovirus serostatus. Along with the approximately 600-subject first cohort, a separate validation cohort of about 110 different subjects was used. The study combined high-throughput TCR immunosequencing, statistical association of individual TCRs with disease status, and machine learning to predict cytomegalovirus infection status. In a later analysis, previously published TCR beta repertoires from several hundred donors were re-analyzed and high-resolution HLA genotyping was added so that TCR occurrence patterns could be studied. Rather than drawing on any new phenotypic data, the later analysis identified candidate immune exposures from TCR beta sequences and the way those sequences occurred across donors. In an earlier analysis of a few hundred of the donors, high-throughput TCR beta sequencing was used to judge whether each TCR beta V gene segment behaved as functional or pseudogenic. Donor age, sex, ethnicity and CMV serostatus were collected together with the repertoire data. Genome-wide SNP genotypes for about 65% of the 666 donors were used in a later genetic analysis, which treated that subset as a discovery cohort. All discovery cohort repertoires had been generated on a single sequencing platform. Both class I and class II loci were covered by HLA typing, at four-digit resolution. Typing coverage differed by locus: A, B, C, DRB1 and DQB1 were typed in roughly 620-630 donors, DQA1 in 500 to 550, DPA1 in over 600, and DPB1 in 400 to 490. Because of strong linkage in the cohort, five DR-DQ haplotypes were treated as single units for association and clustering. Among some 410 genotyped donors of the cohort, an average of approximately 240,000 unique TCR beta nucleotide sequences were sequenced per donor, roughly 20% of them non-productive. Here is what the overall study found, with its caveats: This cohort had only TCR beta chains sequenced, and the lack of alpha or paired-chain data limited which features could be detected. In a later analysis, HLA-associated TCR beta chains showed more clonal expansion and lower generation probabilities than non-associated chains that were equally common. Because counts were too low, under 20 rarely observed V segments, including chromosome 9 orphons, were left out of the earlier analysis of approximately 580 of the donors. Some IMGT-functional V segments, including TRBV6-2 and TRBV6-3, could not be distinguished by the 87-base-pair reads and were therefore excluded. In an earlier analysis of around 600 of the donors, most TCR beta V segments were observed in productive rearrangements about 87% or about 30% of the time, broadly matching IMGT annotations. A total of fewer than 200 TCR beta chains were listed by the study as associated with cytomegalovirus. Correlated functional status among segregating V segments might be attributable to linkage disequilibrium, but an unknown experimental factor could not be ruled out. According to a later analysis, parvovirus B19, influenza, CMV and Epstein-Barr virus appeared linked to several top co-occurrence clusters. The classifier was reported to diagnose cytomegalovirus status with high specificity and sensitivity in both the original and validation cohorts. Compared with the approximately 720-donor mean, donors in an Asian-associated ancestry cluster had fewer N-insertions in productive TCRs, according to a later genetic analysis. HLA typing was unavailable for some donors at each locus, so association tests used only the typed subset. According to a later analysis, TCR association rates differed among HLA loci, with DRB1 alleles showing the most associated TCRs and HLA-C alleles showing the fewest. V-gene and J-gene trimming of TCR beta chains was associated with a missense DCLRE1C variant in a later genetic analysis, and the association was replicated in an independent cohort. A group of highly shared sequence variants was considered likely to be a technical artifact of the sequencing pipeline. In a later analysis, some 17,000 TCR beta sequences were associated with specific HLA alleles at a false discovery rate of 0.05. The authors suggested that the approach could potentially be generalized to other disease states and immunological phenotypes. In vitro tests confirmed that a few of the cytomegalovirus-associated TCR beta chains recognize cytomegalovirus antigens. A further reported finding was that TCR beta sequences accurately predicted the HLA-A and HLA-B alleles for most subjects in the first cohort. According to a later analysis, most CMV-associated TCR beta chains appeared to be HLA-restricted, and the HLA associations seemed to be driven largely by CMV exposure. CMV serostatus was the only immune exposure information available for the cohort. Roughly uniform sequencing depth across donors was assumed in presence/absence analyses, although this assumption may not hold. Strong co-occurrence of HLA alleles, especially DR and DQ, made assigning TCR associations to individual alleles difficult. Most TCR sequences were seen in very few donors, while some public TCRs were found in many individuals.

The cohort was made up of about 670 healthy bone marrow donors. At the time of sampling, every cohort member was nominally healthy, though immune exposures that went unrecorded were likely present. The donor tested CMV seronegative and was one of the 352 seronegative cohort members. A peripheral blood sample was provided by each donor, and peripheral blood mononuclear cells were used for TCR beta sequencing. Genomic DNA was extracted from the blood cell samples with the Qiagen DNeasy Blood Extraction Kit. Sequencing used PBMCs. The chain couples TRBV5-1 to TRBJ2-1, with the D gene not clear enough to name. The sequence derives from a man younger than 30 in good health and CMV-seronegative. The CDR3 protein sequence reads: CASSPSLDEQFF. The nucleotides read TGCGCCAGCAGCCCGTCTCTCGATGAGCAGTTCTTC. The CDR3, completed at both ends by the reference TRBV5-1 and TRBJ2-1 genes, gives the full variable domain KAGVTQTPRYLIKTRGQQVTLSCSPISGHRSVSWYQQTPGQGLQFLFEYFSETQRNKGNFPGRFSGRQFSNSRSEMNVSTLELGDSALYLCASSPSLDEQFFGPGTRLTVL.